This is a list of T cell receptor beta chains from one sample in a study of Ad26.COV2.S vaccination and SARS-CoV-2 variants. This table comes from immunoSEQ multiplex PCR, and its TCRdb copy is limited to in-frame clones, with some not included. This sample carries 430,000 or so clones, 89% of them seen once, and the ten largest clones take about 2.4%. Specimen: peripheral blood, collected in a trial of Ad26.COV2.S vaccine versus placebo. These receptors were taken from a person aged 18-65 years who received the Ad26.COV2.S COVID-19 vaccine or a placebo. The conserved cysteine and the conserved F or W are not part of the CDR3 here. The order of the fields is V gene, J gene, D gene, CDR3 protein. D genes are given only for firm matches.

>TRBV5-1|TRBJ2-1|TRBD1
ASSPGTEWGTYNEQF
>TRBV7-3|TRBJ1-2|NA
ASSPAGGDYGYT
>TRBV4-1|TRBJ1-2|NA
ASSQDIQGDYGYT
>TRBV4-2|TRBJ2-1|NA
ASSQDRSYNEQF
>TRBV24-1|TRBJ2-1|TRBD2
ATSDPAGAAYNEQF
>TRBV5-6|TRBJ1-2|NA
ASSLAAVYGYT
>TRBV29-1|TRBJ2-2|NA
SVDLRNTGELF
>TRBV7-6|TRBJ1-6|NA
ASSLAGGTYNSPLH
>TRBV5-1|TRBJ2-1|TRBD1
ASTSSGTAWDEQF
>TRBV9|TRBJ1-1|NA
ASSVGTNTEAF
>TRBV11-3|TRBJ2-7|NA
ASSEGRTGYEQY
>TRBV3-1/TRBV3-2|TRBJ2-5|NA
ASSLPGGGGETQY
>TRBV5-1|TRBJ1-6|NA
ASRPGLSPSYNSPLH
>TRBV11-2|TRBJ2-5|TRBD2
ASSLFVAGAGETQY
>TRBV6-2/TRBV6-3|TRBJ2-2|NA
ASSYGVYGELF
>TRBV2|TRBJ1-2|NA
ASTYGPLGYT
>TRBV6-2/TRBV6-3|TRBJ1-5|NA
ASSRPSSGQFNQPQH
>TRBV5-1|TRBJ1-4|NA
ASSLLGVGKLF
>TRBV4-1|TRBJ2-4|NA
ASSPLDLAKNIQY
>TRBV6-4|TRBJ2-1|TRBD1
ASGPTGASYNEQF
>TRBV20-1|TRBJ2-1|TRBD2
SASGFGLADVYNEQF
>TRBV19|TRBJ1-5|TRBD1
ASSRTGGNWQPQH
>TRBV4-3|TRBJ1-5|NA
ASSQDRGRVWPQH
>TRBV4-3|TRBJ1-2|NA
ASSQKQGEGGYT
>TRBV11-2|TRBJ1-5|NA
ASSLDGALQPQH
>TRBV28|TRBJ1-1|NA
ASRRGAGRWAF
>TRBV18|TRBJ1-1|NA
ASSPPGRTEAF
>TRBV14|TRBJ1-2|NA
ASSQRDGQISNYGYT
>TRBV5-6|TRBJ2-2|NA
ASSVQTGLNTGELF
>TRBV6-5|TRBJ1-1|TRBD1
ASSYGTGGTF
>TRBV6-4|TRBJ2-1|TRBD1
ASSMGQGSYNEQF
>TRBV6-2/TRBV6-3|TRBJ2-5|NA
ASSYPIETQY
>TRBV12-3/TRBV12-4|TRBJ1-2|NA
ASSLVVGRGYT
>TRBV25-1|TRBJ1-5|NA
ASSNIGRQWFGQPQH
>TRBV2|TRBJ2-2|NA
ASSDRAGRTGELF
>TRBV5-4|TRBJ2-3|TRBD2
ASSWDYSTDTQY
>TRBV28|TRBJ1-2|TRBD1
ASSLSVRTGKYGYT
>TRBV5-1|TRBJ1-4|NA
ASSFGPGEKLF
>TRBV7-2|TRBJ2-1|NA
ASRVKVGLNEQF
>TRBV5-1|TRBJ2-1|TRBD2
ASSLGLAGNEQF
>TRBV2|TRBJ2-3|TRBD2
ASLGLASTDTQY
>TRBV5-6|TRBJ1-5|NA
ASSFSAGWDSNQPQH
>TRBV7-2|TRBJ1-6|NA
ASSLAPGRRANSPLH
>TRBV19|TRBJ1-5|NA
ASRARKRQSYQPQH
>TRBV4-3|TRBJ1-4|TRBD1
ASSQGTGESEKLF
>TRBV27|TRBJ1-6|TRBD1
ASRFRGQSPLH
>TRBV7-3|TRBJ2-1|NA
ASSLTGTNEQF
>TRBV7-8|TRBJ2-1|NA
ASSLGRLFLSGQYNEQF
>TRBV28|TRBJ2-3|NA
ASSAVGGNTDTQY
>TRBV4-1|TRBJ1-2|NA
ASSQDPRLYGYT
>TRBV18|TRBJ2-1|TRBD2
ASSLLAGEIGEQF
>TRBV7-9|TRBJ2-7|NA
ASSEQPGGLTSYEQY
>TRBV11-3|TRBJ1-2|NA
ASSLDLDGGIDLRYGYT